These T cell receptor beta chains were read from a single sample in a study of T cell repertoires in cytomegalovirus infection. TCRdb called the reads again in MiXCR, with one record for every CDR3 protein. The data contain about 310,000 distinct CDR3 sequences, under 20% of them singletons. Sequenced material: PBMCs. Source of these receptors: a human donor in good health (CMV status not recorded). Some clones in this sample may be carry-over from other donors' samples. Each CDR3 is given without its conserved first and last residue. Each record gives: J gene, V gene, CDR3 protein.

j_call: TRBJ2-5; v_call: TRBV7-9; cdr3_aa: ASRPAGRFQETQY
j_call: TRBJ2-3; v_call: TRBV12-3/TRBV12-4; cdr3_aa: ASSSGFGLAGGSTDTQY
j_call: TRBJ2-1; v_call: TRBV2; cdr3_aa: ASSERDLLNEQF
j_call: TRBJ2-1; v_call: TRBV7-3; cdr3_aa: ASSLMGGSEQF
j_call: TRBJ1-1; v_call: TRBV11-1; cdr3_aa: ASSRGDRRNTEAF
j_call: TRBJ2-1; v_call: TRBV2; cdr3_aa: ASSELGGGTYNEQF
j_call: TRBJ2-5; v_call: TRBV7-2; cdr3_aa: ASSRDRGHQETQY
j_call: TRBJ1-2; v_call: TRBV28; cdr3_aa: ASRSGTLYGYT
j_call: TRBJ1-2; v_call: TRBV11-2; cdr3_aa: ASSLDPGQGRNYGYT
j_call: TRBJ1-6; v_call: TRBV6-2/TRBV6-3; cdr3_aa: ASSLIGESPLH
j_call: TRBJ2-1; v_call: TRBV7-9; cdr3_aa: ASSFGIGGAGHYNEQF
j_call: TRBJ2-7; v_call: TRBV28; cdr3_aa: ASSLGTAAYEQY
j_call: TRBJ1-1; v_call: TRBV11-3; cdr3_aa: ASSPVGSQAF
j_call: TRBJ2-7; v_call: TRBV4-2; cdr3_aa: ASSQAGGVVLYEQY
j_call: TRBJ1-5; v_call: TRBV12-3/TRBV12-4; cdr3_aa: ASRGQGGNQPQH
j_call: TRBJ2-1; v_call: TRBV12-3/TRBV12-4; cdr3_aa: ASSLAGDSDEQF
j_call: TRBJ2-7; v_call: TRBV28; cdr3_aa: ASRRQGWNEQY
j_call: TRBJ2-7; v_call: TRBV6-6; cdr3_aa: ASGVGQHFHYEQY
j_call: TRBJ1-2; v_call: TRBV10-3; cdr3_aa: AIQGTENYGYT
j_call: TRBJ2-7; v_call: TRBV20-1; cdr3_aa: SARDRTTGAPPYEQY
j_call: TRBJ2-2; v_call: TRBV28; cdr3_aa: AAIGQSRANTGELF
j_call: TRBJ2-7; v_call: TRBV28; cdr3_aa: ASSLSKGEQY
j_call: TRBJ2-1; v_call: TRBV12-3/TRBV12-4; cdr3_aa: ASVPVTGGFPYNEQF
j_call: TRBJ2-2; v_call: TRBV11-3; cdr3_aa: ASSLAQSYPDTGELF
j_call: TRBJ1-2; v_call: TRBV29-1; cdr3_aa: SIGTVTRGYT
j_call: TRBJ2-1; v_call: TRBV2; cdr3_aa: ASRLDRGNEQF
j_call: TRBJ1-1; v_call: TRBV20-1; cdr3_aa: SASFLQHIEAF
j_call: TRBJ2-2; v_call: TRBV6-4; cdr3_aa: ASSAGTGAMAGELF
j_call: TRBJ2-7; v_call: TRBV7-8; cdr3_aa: ASSLGTASSYEQY
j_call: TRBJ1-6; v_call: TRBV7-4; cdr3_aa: ASSLEGGSYNSPLH
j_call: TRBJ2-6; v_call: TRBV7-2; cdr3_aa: ASKKGLSGANVLT
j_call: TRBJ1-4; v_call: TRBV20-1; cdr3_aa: SAHGSGRGEKLF
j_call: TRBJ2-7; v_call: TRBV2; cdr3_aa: ASSATGGHEQY
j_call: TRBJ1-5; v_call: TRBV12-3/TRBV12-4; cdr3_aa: ASRSNRGISNQPQH
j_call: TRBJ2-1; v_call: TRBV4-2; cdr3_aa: ASSPRGAEQF
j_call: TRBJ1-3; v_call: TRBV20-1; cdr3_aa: SARAGHYSGNTIY
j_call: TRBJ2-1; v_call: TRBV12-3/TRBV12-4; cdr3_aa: ASSFHTTPYNEQF
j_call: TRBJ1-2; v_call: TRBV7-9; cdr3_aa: ASSSNTGDGYT
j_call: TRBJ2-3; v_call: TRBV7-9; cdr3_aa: ASSLNQRGLTDTQY
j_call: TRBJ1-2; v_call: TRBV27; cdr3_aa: ASMRDRDLYYGYT
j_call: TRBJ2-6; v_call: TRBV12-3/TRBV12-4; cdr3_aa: ASTQALGANVLT
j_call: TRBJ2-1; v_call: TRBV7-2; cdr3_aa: ASSFSGTGVQF
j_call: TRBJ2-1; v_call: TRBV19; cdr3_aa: ASSQGAMVGEQF
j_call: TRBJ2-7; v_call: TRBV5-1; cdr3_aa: ASTTGQGGYEQY
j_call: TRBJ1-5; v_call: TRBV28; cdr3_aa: ASSFSRSSNQPQH
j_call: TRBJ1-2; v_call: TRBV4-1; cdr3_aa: ASSQVSGRLTAYGYT
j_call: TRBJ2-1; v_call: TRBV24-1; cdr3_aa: ATSDSTTGEAPYNEQF
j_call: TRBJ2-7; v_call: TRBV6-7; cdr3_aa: ASSGTGTGVCEQY
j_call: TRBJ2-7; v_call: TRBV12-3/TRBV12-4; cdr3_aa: ASSLGPGVGSYEQY
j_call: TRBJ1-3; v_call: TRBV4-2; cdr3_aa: ASSQGVTVAGNTIY
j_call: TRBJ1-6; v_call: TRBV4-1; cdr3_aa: ASSPPGSASPLH
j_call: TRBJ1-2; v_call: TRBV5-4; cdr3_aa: ASSSGGANYGYT